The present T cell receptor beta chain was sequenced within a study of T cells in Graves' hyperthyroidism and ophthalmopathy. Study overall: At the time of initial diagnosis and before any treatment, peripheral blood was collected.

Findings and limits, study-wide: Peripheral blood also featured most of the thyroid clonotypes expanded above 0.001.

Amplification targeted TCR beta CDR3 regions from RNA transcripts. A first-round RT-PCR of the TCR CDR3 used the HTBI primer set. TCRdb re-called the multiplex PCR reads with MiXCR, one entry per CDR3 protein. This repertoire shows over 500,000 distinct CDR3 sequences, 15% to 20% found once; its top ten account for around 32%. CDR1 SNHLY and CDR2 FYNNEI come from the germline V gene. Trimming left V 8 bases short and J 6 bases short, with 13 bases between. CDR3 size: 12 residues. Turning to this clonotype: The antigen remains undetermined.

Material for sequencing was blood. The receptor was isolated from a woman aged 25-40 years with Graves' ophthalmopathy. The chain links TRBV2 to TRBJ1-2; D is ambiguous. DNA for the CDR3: TGTGCCAGCCAAGAAAGCATCCATGGCTACACCTTC. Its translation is CASQESIHGYTF.